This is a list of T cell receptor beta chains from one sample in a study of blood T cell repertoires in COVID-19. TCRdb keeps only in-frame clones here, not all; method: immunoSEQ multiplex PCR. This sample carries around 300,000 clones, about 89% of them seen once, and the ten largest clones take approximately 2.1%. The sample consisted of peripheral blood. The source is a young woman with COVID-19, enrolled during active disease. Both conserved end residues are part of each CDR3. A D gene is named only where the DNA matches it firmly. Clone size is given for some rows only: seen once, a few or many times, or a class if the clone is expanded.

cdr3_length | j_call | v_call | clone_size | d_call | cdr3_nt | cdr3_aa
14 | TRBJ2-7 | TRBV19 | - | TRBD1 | TGTGCCAGTAGACGACAGGGGGGTTTCTACGAGCAGTACTTC | CASRRQGGFYEQYF
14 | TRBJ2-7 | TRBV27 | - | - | TGTGCCAGCAGTTTACGGGTGCCCCCCTACGAGCAGTACTTC | CASSLRVPPYEQYF
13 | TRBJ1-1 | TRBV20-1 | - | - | TGCAGTGCTAGTGGCAGGATGAACACTGAAGCTTTCTTT | CSASGRMNTEAFF
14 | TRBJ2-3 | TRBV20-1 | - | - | TGCAGTGCTAGTTTAGCGGCTAGCACAGATACGCAGTATTTT | CSASLAASTDTQYF
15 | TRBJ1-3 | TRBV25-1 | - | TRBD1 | TGTGCCAGCAGTGAATCAGGGGGCTCTGGAAACACCATATATTTT | CASSESGGSGNTIYF
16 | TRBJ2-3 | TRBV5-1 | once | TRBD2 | TGCGCCAGCAGCTTGGAACCTAGCGGGAGTACGTATACGCAGTATTTT | CASSLEPSGSTYTQYF
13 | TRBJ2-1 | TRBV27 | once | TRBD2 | TGTGCCTCCGGGGGGACTATTGGCAATGAGCAGTTCTTC | CASGGTIGNEQFF
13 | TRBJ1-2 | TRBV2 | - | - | TGTGCCAGCCCCCCTGGAGAGGACTATGGCTACACCTTC | CASPPGEDYGYTF
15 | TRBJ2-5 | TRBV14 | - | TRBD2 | TGTGCCAGCAGCCTGGCGCTAGCGGGGCAAGAGACCCAGTACTTC | CASSLALAGQETQYF
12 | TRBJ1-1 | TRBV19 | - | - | TGTGCCAGTAGTTGGGGGCGTTCTGAAGCTTTCTTT | CASSWGRSEAFF
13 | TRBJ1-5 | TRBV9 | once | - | TGTGCCAGCAGCGCCTCACTTGATCAGCCCCAGCATTTT | CASSASLDQPQHF
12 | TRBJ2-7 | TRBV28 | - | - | TGTGCCAGCAGCCGGGAGCCCTACGAGCAGTACTTC | CASSREPYEQYF
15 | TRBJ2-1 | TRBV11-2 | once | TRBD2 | TGTGCCAGCAGCCGAACTAGCGGGGTAAACAATGAGCAGTTCTTC | CASSRTSGVNNEQFF
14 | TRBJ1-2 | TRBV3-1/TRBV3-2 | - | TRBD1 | TGTGCCAGCAGCCAGTCGACAGGGGGCTATGGCTACACCTTC | CASSQSTGGYGYTF
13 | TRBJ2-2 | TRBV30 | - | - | TGTGCCTGGACACAGGGGAACACCGGGGAGCTGTTTTTT | CAWTQGNTGELFF
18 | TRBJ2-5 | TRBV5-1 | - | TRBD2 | TGCGCCAGCAGCAGACGAGGACTAGCGGGAGTGAAACAAGAGACCCAGTACTTC | CASSRRGLAGVKQETQYF
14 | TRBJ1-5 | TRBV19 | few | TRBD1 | TGTGCCAGTAGTATCCGACAGGGGAATCAGCCCCAGCATTTT | CASSIRQGNQPQHF
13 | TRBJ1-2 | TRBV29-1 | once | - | TGCAGCGTTGAAGAAGGACTGATCTATGGCTACACCTTC | CSVEEGLIYGYTF
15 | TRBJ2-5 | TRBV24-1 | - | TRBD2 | TGTGCCACCAGTGACCTCGCGGGGGGGCGAGAGACCCAGTACTTC | CATSDLAGGRETQYF
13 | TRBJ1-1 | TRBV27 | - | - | TGTGCCAGCAGCCTTCAGGGAGGCACTGAAGCTTTCTTT | CASSLQGGTEAFF
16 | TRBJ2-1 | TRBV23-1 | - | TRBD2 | TGCGCCAGCAGTCAATCGTGGCGGGAGGGCCATAATGAGCAGTTCTTC | CASSQSWREGHNEQFF
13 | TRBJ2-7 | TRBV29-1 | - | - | TGCAGCGTTGCGCGGAGGTTCTCCTACGAGCAGTACTTC | CSVARRFSYEQYF
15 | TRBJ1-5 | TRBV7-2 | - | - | TGTGCCAGCAGACCAAGGACATCGACTCGGCAGCCCCAGCATTTT | CASRPRTSTRQPQHF